This TCR beta chain was documented in a study of shared clonotypes between healthy human individuals. Study as a whole: Participating donors consisted of a couple of women and a few men aged 18 to 49.

Sequencing used immunoSEQ multiplex PCR; TCRdb keeps in-frame clones, though not all of them. The table lists some 2,100,000 clones, approximately 94% of them singletons. The specimen sequenced was naive CD4+ T cells sorted from blood. Subset indicated: CD45RA+ positively selected. This clonotype originated in a man aged 18 to 30 in good health.

CDR3 DNA: TGTGCCAGCTCACCTTTCGAGGAGACGCAGTATTTT. This gives the protein CASSPFEETQYF. The V and J genes are TRBV18 and TRBJ2-3; D unclear. With 3 bases removed from V and 9 bases from J, the gap between germline ends came to 10 bases. In germline, CDR1 is KGHSH, CDR2 LQKENI. The CDR3 runs to 12 residues.